This TCR beta chain was captured by sequencing in a study of Graves' ophthalmopathy and Graves' hyperthyroidism. Clinicians made diagnoses from clinical symptoms, serum thyroxine, TRAb, thyroid ultrasound and orbital computed tomography. The PBMCs had their origin in 8.5 to 10 ml of fresh peripheral blood. This clonotype showed up many times. Amplification of TCR beta CDR3 regions used RNA transcripts. After a first-round RT-PCR with HTBI primers, a second-round multiplex PCR was run. TCRdb re-called the multiplex PCR reads with MiXCR, one entry per CDR3 protein. The sample contains almost 750,000 distinct CDR3 sequences, about 44% of which appear only once. Sequences were obtained from peripheral blood. This TCR was sampled from an adult man with Graves' ophthalmopathy.

This chain's CDR3 is CASSEFGTEVYGYTF. CDR3 nucleotides: TGTGCCAGCAGTGAATTCGGGACAGAGGTCTATGGCTACACCTTC. The V call is TRBV2, the J call TRBJ1-2, with TRBD1 matching over 7 bases. V shed 2 bases, J shed 4 bases, and the junction held 7 bases outside the gene matches. The CDR3 extends over 15 amino acids. Germline V gene sequence: CDR1 SNHLY, CDR2 FYNNEI.